These T cell receptor beta chains were read from a single sample in a study of shared clonotypes between healthy human individuals. Libraries were prepared by immunoSEQ multiplex PCR; TCRdb keeps only in-frame clonotypes and omits some of them. The table lists 1,500,000 or so clones, more than 95% of them singletons. Input material: naive CD4+ T cells sorted from blood. The receptors were sampled from a man aged 25-40 years in good health. Each CDR3 is given with its conserved first and last residue. Fields, in order: clone size, J gene, V gene, D gene, CDR3 DNA, CDR3 protein. The D gene is left open where the match is weak. Clone size is shown for a subset of rows, as once, few, many or a class of expanded clone.

>-|TRBJ2-4|TRBV27|TRBD2
TGTGCCAGCAGTTCCGGACTAGCGGGATCCCTAGCCAAAAACATTCAGTACTTC
CASSSGLAGSLAKNIQYF
>-|TRBJ1-1|TRBV11-2|-
TGTGCCAGCAGCTTAAGGGGTAACACTGAAGCTTTCTTT
CASSLRGNTEAFF
>-|TRBJ1-5|TRBV5-5|-
TGTGCCAGCAGCTTGAACCCTAACAATCAGCCCCAGCATTTT
CASSLNPNNQPQHF
>-|TRBJ1-1|TRBV28|-
TGTGCCAGCAGTTTTTCCCCCCAGAACACTGAAGCTTTCTTT
CASSFSPQNTEAFF
>-|TRBJ2-7|TRBV7-8|TRBD2
TGTGCCAGCAGCCCGAGTCGGACTAGCTTTTACGAGCAGTACTTC
CASSPSRTSFYEQYF
>-|TRBJ2-5|TRBV11-2|TRBD1
TGTGCCAGCAGCCTAATCAACCAGGGGGCGAGGGAGACCCAGTACTTC
CASSLINQGARETQYF
>-|TRBJ2-3|TRBV9|TRBD2
TGTGCCAGCAGCGTAGGCGGGAGGGGCACAGATACGCAGTATTTT
CASSVGGRGTDTQYF
>-|TRBJ1-2|TRBV13|-
TGTGCCAGCAGCGCTCGGAGTAACTATGGCTACACCTTC
CASSARSNYGYTF
>-|TRBJ2-2|TRBV5-4|TRBD1
TGTGCCAGCGGTACAGGGGATTTGAACACCGGGGAGCTGTTTTTT
CASGTGDLNTGELFF
>once|TRBJ2-7|TRBV11-2|TRBD1
TGTGCCAGCAGCTTAGGGACAGGGGATTACTACGAGCAGTACTTC
CASSLGTGDYYEQYF
>-|TRBJ2-5|TRBV29-1|TRBD2
TGCAGCGTTGGGGGTAGCGGGATTGAGACCCAGTACTTC
CSVGGSGIETQYF
>few|TRBJ1-2|TRBV7-9|-
TGTGCCAGCAGCGCCGGACTTTCCCTATTGGGCTACACCTTC
CASSAGLSLLGYTF
>once|TRBJ2-2|TRBV6-1|TRBD1
TGTGCCAGCAGGGCGACCGGGACAGTGCCCGGGGAGCTGTTTTTT
CASRATGTVPGELFF
>-|TRBJ1-1|TRBV2|-
TGTGCCAGCACTGGGGGGATGAACACTGAAGCTTTCTTT
CASTGGMNTEAFF
>few|TRBJ1-2|TRBV10-3|-
TGTGCCATCCTTCGGGACTCTAACTATGGCTACACCTTC
CAILRDSNYGYTF
>-|TRBJ1-5|TRBV19|-
TGTGCCAGTAGTCCCACCTCATATCAGCCCCAGCATTTT
CASSPTSYQPQHF
>-|TRBJ1-1|TRBV5-1|TRBD1
TGCGCCAGCAGCCCGGGACAGGGGCGGGCTGAAGCTTTCTTT
CASSPGQGRAEAFF
>-|TRBJ1-5|TRBV9|-
TGTGCCAGCAGCCCCGGATGGGGCGTCCTAGCAGGGCCCCAGCATTTT
CASSPGWGVLAGPQHF
>-|TRBJ1-1|TRBV7-9|-
TGTGCCAGCAGACTAAACGAGAACACTGAAGCTTTCTTT
CASRLNENTEAFF
>-|TRBJ2-3|TRBV29-1|TRBD2
TGCAGCGGCGGCGGGAGGGCCGCAGATACGCAGTATTTT
CSGGGRAADTQYF
>-|TRBJ2-1|TRBV5-5|TRBD1
TGTGCCAGCAGCACCGGGACAGGGTTTGAGCAGTTCTTC
CASSTGTGFEQFF
>-|TRBJ2-5|TRBV5-1|-
TGCGCCAGCAGCCCCTTGAGGGCGCATCGGGAGACCCAGTACTTC
CASSPLRAHRETQYF
>-|TRBJ2-7|TRBV27|-
TGTGCCAGCAGTATACTACAGGGTGCCGAGCAGTACTTC
CASSILQGAEQYF
>-|TRBJ1-3|TRBV4-3|-
TGCGCCAGCAGCCAAGTCACACACAGGGTGTTAAGGGGACCTGGAAACACCATATATTTT
CASSQVTHRVLRGPGNTIYF
>-|TRBJ2-3|TRBV19|-
TGTGCCAGTAGTAGTGTCCGCGATACGCAGTATTTT
CASSSVRDTQYF
>-|TRBJ2-7|TRBV27|TRBD2
TGTGCCAGCAGTTGGGTTGGGCGGGAGAACTACGAGCAGTACTTC
CASSWVGRENYEQYF
>-|TRBJ2-7|TRBV5-4|TRBD2
TGTGCCAGCAGCTTGGAAGGACTAGCGGGAGCCTACGAGCAGTACTTC
CASSLEGLAGAYEQYF
>-|TRBJ2-1|TRBV6-1|-
TGTGCCATCAGTGAGTCTCAGGGGACCGATGAGCAGTTCTTC
CAISESQGTDEQFF